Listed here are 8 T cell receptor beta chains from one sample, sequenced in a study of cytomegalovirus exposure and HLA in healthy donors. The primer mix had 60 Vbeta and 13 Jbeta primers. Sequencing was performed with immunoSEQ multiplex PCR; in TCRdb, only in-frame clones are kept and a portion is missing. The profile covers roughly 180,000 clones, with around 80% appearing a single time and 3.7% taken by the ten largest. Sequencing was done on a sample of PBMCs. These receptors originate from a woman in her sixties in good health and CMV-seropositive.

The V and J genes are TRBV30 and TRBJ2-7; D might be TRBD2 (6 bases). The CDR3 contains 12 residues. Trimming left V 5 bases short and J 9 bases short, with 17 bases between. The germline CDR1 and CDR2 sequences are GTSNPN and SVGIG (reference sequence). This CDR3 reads CAWSGLTDTQYF. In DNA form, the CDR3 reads TGTGCCTGGTCCGGACTAACAGATACGCAGTACTTC.

CDR3 coding DNA: TGTGCCAGCAGCCCCACTGGAAACACCATATATTTT. It codes for CASSPTGNTIYF. The rearrangement links TRBV11-2 to TRBJ1-3; D is unresolved. Germline V lookup: CDR1 SGHAT, CDR2 FQNNGV. Deletions cut 5 bases from V and 2 bases from J, with 4 bases between. The CDR3 sequence is 12 residues long.

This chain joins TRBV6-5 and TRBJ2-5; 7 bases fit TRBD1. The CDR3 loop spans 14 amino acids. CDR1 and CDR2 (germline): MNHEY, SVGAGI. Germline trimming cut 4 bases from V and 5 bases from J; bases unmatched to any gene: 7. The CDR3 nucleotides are TGTGCCAGCAGTTCGGGACAGCGTGGGGAGACCCAGTACTTC. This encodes CASSSGQRGETQYF.

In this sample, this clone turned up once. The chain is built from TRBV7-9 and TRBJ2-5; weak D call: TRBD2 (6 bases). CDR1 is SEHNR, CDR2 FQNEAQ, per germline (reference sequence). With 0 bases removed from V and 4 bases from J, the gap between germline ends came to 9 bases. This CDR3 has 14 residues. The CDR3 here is CASSLARDPETQYF. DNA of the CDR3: TGTGCCAGCAGCTTAGCGCGGGACCCAGAGACCCAGTACTTC.

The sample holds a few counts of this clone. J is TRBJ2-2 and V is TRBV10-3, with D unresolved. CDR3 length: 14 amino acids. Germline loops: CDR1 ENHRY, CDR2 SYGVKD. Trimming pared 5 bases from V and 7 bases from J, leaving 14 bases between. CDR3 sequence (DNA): TGTGCCATCAGTTCCTCAGGTTTTAGCGGGGAGCTGTTTTTT. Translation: CAISSSGFSGELFF.

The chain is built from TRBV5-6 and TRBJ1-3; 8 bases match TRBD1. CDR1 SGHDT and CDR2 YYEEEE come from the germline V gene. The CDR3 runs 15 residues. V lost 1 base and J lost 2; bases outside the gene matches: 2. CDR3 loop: CASSLRTGTGNTIYF. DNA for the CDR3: TGTGCCAGCAGCTTGCGGACAGGGACTGGAAACACCATATATTTT.

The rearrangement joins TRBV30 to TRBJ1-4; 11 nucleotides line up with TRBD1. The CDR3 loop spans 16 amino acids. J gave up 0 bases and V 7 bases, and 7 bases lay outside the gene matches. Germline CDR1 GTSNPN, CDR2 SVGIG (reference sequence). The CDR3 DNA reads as TGTGCCTCCGGACAGGGGGCTACCTCAACTAATGAAAAACTGTTTTTT. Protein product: CASGQGATSTNEKLFF.

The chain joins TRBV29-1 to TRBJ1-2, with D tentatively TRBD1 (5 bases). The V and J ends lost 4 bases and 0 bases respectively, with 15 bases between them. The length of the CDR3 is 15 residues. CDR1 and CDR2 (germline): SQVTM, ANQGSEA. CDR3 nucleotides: TGCAGCGTTGCCAAAGACAGAGCGACTAACTATGGCTACACCTTC. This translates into CSVAKDRATNYGYTF.